This T cell receptor beta chain was captured in a study of siplizumab effects on memory and regulatory T cells. The CDR3 spans 13 residues. Germline CDR1 SNHLY, CDR2 FYNNEI. Trimming stripped 8 bases from V and 4 bases from J, with 14 bases between. The data were produced by immunoSEQ multiplex PCR, yet TCRdb's version contains in-frame clones alone and is incomplete. The table records about 110,000 clones, over 85% of them present only once. This clone has a single count. Its target is unknown. General observations from the study: Sequences below about 10^-5 frequency were poorly captured. As a result, only a minor fraction of alloreactive clones mapped to unstimulated subsets. Among sequences traceable to unstimulated CD4+ memory cells, alloreactive ones were significantly reduced by siplizumab. Memory cells seemed less diverse than naive T cells, which seemed major alloresponse contributors.

Material for sequencing was CD4+ T cells sorted from blood. This clonotype originated in a human donor in good health. The chain carries TRBV2 and TRBJ2-5; tentative D call: TRBD1 (6 bases). The CDR3: CASGSTGGETQYF. CDR3 DNA: TGTGCCAGCGGGTCGACAGGAGGAGAGACCCAGTACTTC.